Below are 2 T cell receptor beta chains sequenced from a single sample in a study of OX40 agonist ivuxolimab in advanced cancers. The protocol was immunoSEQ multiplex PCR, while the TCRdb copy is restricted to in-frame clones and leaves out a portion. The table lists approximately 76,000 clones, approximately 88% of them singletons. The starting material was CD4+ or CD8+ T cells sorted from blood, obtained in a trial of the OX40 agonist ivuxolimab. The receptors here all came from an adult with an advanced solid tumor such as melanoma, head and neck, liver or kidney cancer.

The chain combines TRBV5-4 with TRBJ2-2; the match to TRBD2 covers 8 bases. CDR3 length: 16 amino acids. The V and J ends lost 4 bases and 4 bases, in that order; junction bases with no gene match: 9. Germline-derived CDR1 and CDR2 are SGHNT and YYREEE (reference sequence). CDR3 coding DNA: TGTGCCAGCAGCCGGGACTCTAGCGGGTCCACCGGGGAGCTGTTTTTT. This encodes CASSRDSSGSTGELFF.

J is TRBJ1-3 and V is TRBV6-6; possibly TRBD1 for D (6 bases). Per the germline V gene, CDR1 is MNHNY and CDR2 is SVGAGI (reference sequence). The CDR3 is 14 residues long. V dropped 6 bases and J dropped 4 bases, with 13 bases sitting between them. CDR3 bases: TGTGCCAGCAGCTCCGGACAGACGGGAAACACCATATATTTT. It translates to CASSSGQTGNTIYF.